This T cell receptor (beta chain) was recorded in a study of T cell changes during pregnancy in multiple sclerosis. Method: immunoSEQ multiplex PCR; TCRdb's copy keeps in-frame clones and lacks some. Altogether roughly 80,000 clones are present, roughly 93% being singletons, with the ten largest covering under 1.3%. The CDR3 consists of 12 residues. The germline V and J ends were trimmed by 1 base and 8 bases, with 6 bases remaining between them. From germline, CDR1 is MGHDK and CDR2 SYGVNS. This specimen consisted of peripheral blood, obtained in the first trimester of pregnancy. The TCR sequence derives from a female donor with multiple sclerosis, enrolled in a pregnancy study. This chain joins TRBV25-1 and TRBJ2-1; possible D gene TRBD2, 6 bases. The CDR3 DNA reads TGTGCCAGCAGTGAATGGGGGGATGAGCAGTTCTTC. The encoded protein is CASSEWGDEQFF.